Following are 15 T cell receptor beta chains from one sample sequenced in a study of T cells in women clearing cervical HPV infection. Assay: immunoSEQ multiplex PCR; the TCRdb copy retains only in-frame clones and omits some. Its table records roughly 20,000 clones. The sequenced material came from blood buffy coat. The receptors shown here come from a woman aged 18 to 75 with a cervical HPV16 infection that either progressed to CIN3+ or cleared (not recorded which).

Remarks on this clone: From the germline J gene comes the end of the CDR3, since the read stops 3 residues before it. The V call is TRBV5-4, the J call TRBJ1-2, with a tentative D call TRBD1 (5 bases). The CDR3 is made up of 15 amino acids. Germline V gene data show CDR1 as SGHNT and CDR2 as YYREEE (reference sequence). The sequenced part of the CDR3 DNA is TGTGCCAGCAGCGGGGGACTAGCGTCCTCCTACGAC. It codes for CASSGGLASSYD. In full, the CDR3 reads CASSGGLASSYDYTF. Looking up the rest from reference TRBV5-4 and TRBJ1-2 gives the full variable domain: ETGVTQSPTHLIKTRGQQVTLRCSSQSGHNTVSWYQQALGQGPQFIFQYYREEENGRGNFPPRFSGLQFPNYSSELNVNALELDDSALYLCASSGGLASSYDYTFGSGTRLTVV.

Concerning this clone: The CDR3 extends 3 residues past the end of the read, so its final part is completed from the germline J gene. J is TRBJ1-2 and V is TRBV13; tentative D call: TRBD1 (5 bases). CDR1 and CDR2 from the germline V gene are PRHDT and FYEKMQ (reference sequence). The CDR3 is made up of 14 amino acids. The CDR3 region is CASSAQGSNYDYTF. The CDR3 DNA, read in part, is TGTGCCAGCAGCGCCCAGGGATCTAACTACGAC.

Comment on this clone: The read ends 3 residues before the CDR3 terminus; that terminus is restored from the germline J gene. The chain joins TRBV29-1 to TRBJ1-1; 10 bases map to TRBD1. The CDR3 contains 13 residues. Germline CDR1 and CDR2: SQVTM and ANQGSEA. The CDR3 is CSGRTGGYYEAFF. Partial CDR3 DNA: TGCAGCGGAAGGACAGGGGGATACTACGAG.

Concerning this clone itself: The read ends 3 residues early relative to the CDR3; the germline J gene fills the gap. The rearrangement uses TRBV18 and TRBJ2-7; D not resolved. CDR1 is KGHSH, CDR2 LQKENI, per germline. The CDR3 runs 13 residues. V lost 2 bases and J 6 bases, leaving 11 bases between the germline ends. The CDR3 sequence is CASSPGRAREQYF. Incomplete CDR3 DNA: TGTGCCAGCTCACCAGGAAGGGCCCGCGAG.

Note on this clone: Read coverage stops 3 residues before the CDR3 terminus; the germline J gene supplies the remainder. The chain has TRBV9 and TRBJ2-7; TRBD2 is a possible D gene (5 bases). This CDR3 has 14 amino acids. Trimming removed 4 bases at V and 2 bases at J, with 13 bases between. Germline values: CDR1 SGDLS, CDR2 YYNGEE. CDR3: CASSPGGSPYEQYF. The CDR3 DNA, read in part, is TGTGCCAGCAGCCCTGGCGGGTCTCCCTACGAG. Based on the CDR3 plus reference TRBV9 and TRBJ2-7, the full variable domain is DSGVTQTPKHLITATGQRVTLRCSPRSGDLSVYWYQQSLDQGLQFLIQYYNGEERAKGNILERFSAQQFPDLHSELNLSSLELGDSALYFCASSPGGSPYEQYFGPGTRLTVT.

A remark on this clone: The missing CDR3 end, 3 residues past where the read stops, is filled in from the germline J gene. The V gene is TRBV2, the J gene TRBJ2-2, with TRBD1 identical over 8 bases. The CDR3 spans 14 residues. Germline V gene sequence: CDR1 SNHLY, CDR2 FYNNEI. After removal of 8 bases from V and 6 bases from J, the junction contained 8 bases not matched to a gene. The CDR3 bases that were read are TGTGCCAGCGACGGACAGGGTCAGTCCGGGGAG. Its protein product is CASDGQGQSGE. In full, the CDR3 reads CASDGQGQSGELFF.

On this clone: Sequencing ends 3 residues short of the CDR3 end; the germline J gene provides the rest. The V and J genes are TRBV12-3 or TRBV12-4 and TRBJ1-2; TRBD1 matches at 8 bases. With V trimmed by 6 bases and J by 5 bases, 14 bases remained unmatched. This CDR3 has 16 residues. This CDR3 is CASRTGRQGRGYGYTF. CDR3 DNA, as far as it was read: TGTGCCAGCAGAACAGGGCGACAGGGGAGGGGGTATGGC.

Turning to this clone: The CDR3 goes on 3 residues after the read ends, and that part is filled in from the germline J gene. The V and J genes are TRBV19 and TRBJ1-1, with D tentatively TRBD1 (6 bases). V dropped 5 bases and J dropped 2 bases, with 21 bases sitting between them. This CDR3 spans 17 amino acids. CDR1 is LNHDA, CDR2 SQIVND, per germline (reference sequence). The CDR3 bases that were read are TGTGCCAGTAGTCCATCTCGCTCCGGGACATATAACACTGAA. Translating it yields CASSPSRSGTYNTE. The entire CDR3 reads CASSPSRSGTYNTEAFF.

On this clone itself: Read coverage stops 3 residues before the CDR3 terminus; the germline J gene supplies the remainder. The chain carries TRBV2 and TRBJ1-2, with TRBD1 as a possible D gene (6 bases). V lost 7 bases to trimming and J lost 2 bases, with 11 bases between them. This CDR3 is 13 amino acids long. CDR1 is SNHLY, CDR2 FYNNEI, per germline. Here the CDR3 reads CASIPGQNYGYTF. CDR3 DNA (partial): TGTGCCAGCATCCCCGGACAGAACTATGGC.

Details on this clone: Sequencing ends 3 residues short of the CDR3 end; the germline J gene provides the rest. V is TRBV30 and J is TRBJ2-7, with TRBD2 identical over 10 bases. This CDR3 has 14 residues. The trim removed 7 bases at V and 4 bases at J, leaving 10 bases unmatched. Germline V lookup: CDR1 GTSNPN, CDR2 SVGIG (reference sequence). The sequenced CDR3 bases are TGTGCCTTCACCCCTAGCGGGAGTAAGTACGAG. It specifies CAFTPSGSKYE. The whole CDR3 is CAFTPSGSKYEQYF.

Points on this clone: The read terminates 3 residues before the CDR3 end, so the remaining end is supplied by the germline J gene. This chain connects TRBV5-1 to TRBJ2-7, with 7 nucleotides matching TRBD1. The V segment lost 4 bases and the J segment 2 bases; nucleotides outside the gene matches: 6. CDR3 length equals 14 residues. Germline-derived CDR1 and CDR2 are SGHRS and YFSETQ. This CDR3 reads CASSQDRRAYEQYF. Incomplete CDR3 DNA: TGCGCCAGCAGCCAGGACAGGCGTGCCTACGAG.

CDR3 DNA (partial): TGTGCCAGCAGCCAGTACAGTTACAGGACAGATACG. Translating gives CASSQYSYRTDT. The full CDR3 sequence reads CASSQYSYRTDTQYF. The rearrangement joins TRBV5-6 to TRBJ2-3; TRBD1 is a possible D gene (5 bases). The read terminates 3 residues before the CDR3 end, so the remaining end is supplied by the germline J gene. V lost 4 bases and J lost 3, with 15 bases in between. CDR1 and CDR2 (germline): SGHDT, YYEEEE. The CDR3 covers 15 residues.

CDR3 in amino acids: CSVGERGNEQFF. The sequenced CDR3 bases are TGCAGTGTCGGGGAGAGGGGGAATGAG. The chain couples TRBV20-1 to TRBJ2-1, with D maybe TRBD1 (6 bases). The CDR3 end falls 3 residues outside the read, so it is completed with the germline J gene. The CDR3 is 12 amino acids. Germline lookup yields CDR1 DFQATT and CDR2 SNEGSKA (reference sequence). V shed 7 bases and J shed 7 bases, with 14 bases lying between them.

A word on this clone: The CDR3 end falls 3 residues outside the read, so it is completed with the germline J gene. The genes are TRBV7-9 and TRBJ1-1; D is possibly TRBD1 (5 bases). Germline CDR1 reads SEHNR; CDR2 reads FQNEAQ (reference sequence). This CDR3 contains 15 residues. CDR3 residues: CASSSTSGGAYEAFF. The CDR3 bases that were read are TGTGCCAGCAGCTCTACTAGCGGGGGAGCCTACGAG.

About this clone itself: The read ends 3 residues before the CDR3 terminus; that terminus is restored from the germline J gene. The chain joins TRBV29-1 to TRBJ2-7, with 11 bases matching TRBD2. J gave up 3 bases and V 3 bases, and 10 bases lay outside the gene matches. CDR3 length: 16 residues. Germline loops: CDR1 SQVTM, CDR2 ANQGSEA. Partial CDR3 DNA: TGCAGCGTTGATAATTCCGGGACTAGCGGATACTACGAG. This codes for CSVDNSGTSGYYE. From start to end, the CDR3 is CSVDNSGTSGYYEQYF.